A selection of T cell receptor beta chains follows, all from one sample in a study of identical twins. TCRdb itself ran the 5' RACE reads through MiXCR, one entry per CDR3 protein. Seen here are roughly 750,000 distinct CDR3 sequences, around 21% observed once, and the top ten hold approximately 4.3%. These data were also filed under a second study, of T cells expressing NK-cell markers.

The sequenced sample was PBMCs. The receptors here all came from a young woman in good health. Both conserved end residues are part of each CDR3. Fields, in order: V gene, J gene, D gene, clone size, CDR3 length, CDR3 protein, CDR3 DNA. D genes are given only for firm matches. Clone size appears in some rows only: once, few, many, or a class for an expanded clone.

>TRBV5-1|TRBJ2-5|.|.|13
CASSYDPQETQYF
TGCGCCAGCAGCTACGACCCACAAGAGACCCAGTACTTC
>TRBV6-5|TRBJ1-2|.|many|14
CASSYSGDYYGYTF
TGTGCCAGCAGTTATAGCGGGGATTACTATGGCTACACCTTC
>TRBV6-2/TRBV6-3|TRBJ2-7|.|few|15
CASSYVAGLSGEQYF
TGTGCCAGCAGTTACGTCGCGGGCCTCTCCGGGGAGCAGTACTTC
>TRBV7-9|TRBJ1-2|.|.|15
CASSLGRDVPYGYTF
TGTGCCAGCAGCTTAGGTAGGGACGTCCCCTATGGCTACACCTTC
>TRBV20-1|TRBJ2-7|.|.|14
CSARDRTINYEQYF
TGCAGTGCTAGAGACCGAACTATCAACTACGAGCAGTACTTC
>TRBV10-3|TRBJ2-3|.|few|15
CAISFGTPGTDTQYF
TGTGCCATCAGTTTCGGGACTCCTGGCACAGATACGCAGTATTTT
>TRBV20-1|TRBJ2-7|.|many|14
CSARGGSKNYEQYF
TGCAGTGCTAGAGGGGGAAGCAAGAATTACGAGCAGTACTTC
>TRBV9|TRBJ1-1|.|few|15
CASSVGGAGSTEAFF
TGTGCCAGCAGCGTAGGAGGGGCTGGTTCCACTGAAGCTTTCTTT
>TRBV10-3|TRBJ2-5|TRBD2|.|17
CATLGASGSLRQETQYF
TGTGCCACCCTGGGAGCTAGCGGGAGTTTGAGGCAAGAGACCCAGTACTTC
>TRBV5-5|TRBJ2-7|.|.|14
CASSLFSGPYEQYF
TGTGCCAGCAGCTTGTTTTCAGGGCCCTACGAGCAGTACTTC
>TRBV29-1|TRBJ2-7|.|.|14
CSVVYGPSSYEQYF
TGCAGCGTCGTCTATGGCCCTAGCTCCTACGAGCAGTACTTC
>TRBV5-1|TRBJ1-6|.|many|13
CASSLERDSPLHF
TGCGCCAGCAGCTTGGAGAGGGACTCACCCCTCCACTTT
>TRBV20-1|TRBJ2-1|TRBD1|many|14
CSAGRGQDYNEQFF
TGCAGTGCAGGACGGGGACAGGATTACAATGAGCAGTTCTTC
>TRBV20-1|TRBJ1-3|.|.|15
CSASFWQSSGNTIYF
TGCAGTGCTAGTTTTTGGCAGAGCTCTGGAAACACCATATATTTT
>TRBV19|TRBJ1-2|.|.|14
CASSIYLGGDGYTF
TGTGCCAGTAGTATTTATCTCGGTGGGGATGGCTACACCTTC
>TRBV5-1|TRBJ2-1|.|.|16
CASLQTGPSSYNEQFF
TGCGCCAGCTTACAAACGGGTCCGAGCTCCTACAATGAGCAGTTCTTC
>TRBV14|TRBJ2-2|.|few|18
CASSKGPGRGSGTGELFF
TGTGCCAGCAGCAAAGGACCGGGCCGTGGGTCGGGAACCGGGGAGCTGTTTTTT
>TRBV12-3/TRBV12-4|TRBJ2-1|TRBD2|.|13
CASRARTSVEQFF
TGTGCCAGCAGGGCCCGGACTAGCGTTGAGCAGTTCTTC
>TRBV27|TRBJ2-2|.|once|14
CASKYMANTGELFF
TGTGCCAGCAAGTATATGGCGAACACCGGGGAGCTGTTTTTT
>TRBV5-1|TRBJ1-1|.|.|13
CASSLVPGVITFF
TGCGCCAGCAGCTTGGTGCCGGGGGTTATTACTTTCTTT
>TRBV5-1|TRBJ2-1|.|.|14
CASSTGTARDEQFF
TGCGCCAGCAGCACGGGTACGGCTAGAGATGAGCAGTTCTTC
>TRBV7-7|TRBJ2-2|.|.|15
CASSLARAGTGELFF
TGTGCCAGCAGCTTAGCGAGGGCCGGAACCGGGGAGCTGTTTTTT
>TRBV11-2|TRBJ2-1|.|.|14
CASIPSEFYNEQFF
TGTGCCAGCATCCCTAGCGAGTTCTACAATGAGCAGTTCTTC
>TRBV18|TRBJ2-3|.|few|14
CASSPLLTADTQYF
TGTGCCAGCTCACCGCTTCTCACCGCAGATACGCAGTATTTT
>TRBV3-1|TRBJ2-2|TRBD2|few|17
CASSLRQLAGVTGELFF
TGTGCCAGCAGCCTACGGCAGCTAGCGGGAGTTACCGGGGAGCTGTTTTTT
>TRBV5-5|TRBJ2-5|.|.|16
CASRRTPQGRAETQYF
TGTGCCAGCAGGCGCACCCCACAGGGTCGGGCGGAGACCCAGTACTTC
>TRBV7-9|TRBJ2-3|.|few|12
CASTIITDTQYF
TGTGCCAGCACCATTATCACAGATACGCAGTATTTT
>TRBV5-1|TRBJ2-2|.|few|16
CASSLAGLRATGELFF
TGCGCCAGCAGCTTGGCCGGACTGCGCGCCACCGGGGAGCTGTTTTTT
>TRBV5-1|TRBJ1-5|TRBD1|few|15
CASSLSGTGDQPQHF
TGCGCCAGCAGCTTGTCCGGGACAGGGGATCAGCCCCAGCATTTT
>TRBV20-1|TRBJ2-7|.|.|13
CSAARGAAYEQYF
TGCAGTGCGGCGCGTGGGGCAGCCTACGAGCAGTACTTC
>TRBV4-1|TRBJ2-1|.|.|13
CASSLNLATEQFF
TGCGCCAGCAGCCTGAACCTAGCCACTGAGCAGTTCTTC
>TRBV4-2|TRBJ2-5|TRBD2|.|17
CASSQQLAGGYQETQYF
TGTGCCAGCAGCCAGCAACTAGCGGGGGGGTACCAAGAGACCCAGTACTTC
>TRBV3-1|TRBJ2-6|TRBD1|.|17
CASSHRTGFSGANVLTF
TGTGCCAGCAGCCACCGGACAGGGTTCTCTGGGGCCAACGTCCTGACTTTC
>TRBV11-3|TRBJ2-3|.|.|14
CASSFPNSPYTQYF
TGTGCCAGCAGCTTCCCGAATTCGCCCTATACGCAGTATTTT
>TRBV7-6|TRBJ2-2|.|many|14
CASTSLPNTGELFF
TGTGCCAGCACCTCTCTTCCGAACACCGGGGAGCTGTTTTTT
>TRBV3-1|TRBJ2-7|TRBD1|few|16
CASRGGFGTGAYEQYF
TGTGCCAGCAGAGGGGGCTTCGGGACAGGGGCCTACGAGCAGTACTTC